Described below is a single TCR beta chain sequence and its context. Its antigen is still unknown. This specimen comes from a study of tumor and adjacent non-tumor tissue in lung cancer. Notes on the study in general: Tumor tissue had significantly higher TCR diversity than normal lung.

This sample's RNA came from whole unsorted tissue. The CDR3 loop spans 12 amino acids. Trimming removed 2 bases from V and 11 bases from J, with 11 bases in between. Germline CDR1 and CDR2: ENHRY and SYGVKD. The library came from three nested PCR rounds adapted from ARM-PCR protocols. TCRdb used MiXCR to reprocess the multiplex PCR reads, holding one entry per CDR3 protein. The top ten clones hold more than 20% of a sample with over 85,000 distinct CDR3 sequences, about 80% of them seen once. The chain is built from TRBV10-3 and TRBJ2-3; D unclear. Sequenced material: lung tumor tissue. The sequence derives from a man in his 70s with non-small cell lung cancer. The CDR3 protein is CAISEVEGMQYF. DNA for the CDR3: TGTGCCATCAGTGAGGTCGAAGGTATGCAGTATTTT.